Each of the 16 T cell receptor beta chains below was sequenced from the same sample in a study of cytomegalovirus exposure and HLA in healthy donors. Profiled with immunoSEQ multiplex PCR; TCRdb holds only in-frame clones, not every one. The sample gives roughly 150,000 clones, more than 75% of which show up once; around 10% is in the top ten. Sequencing was performed on PBMCs. Source of these receptors: a man younger than 30 in good health and CMV-seropositive.

In this sample, this clone turned up once. V is TRBV7-9 and J is TRBJ2-4, with 7 bases aligning to TRBD2. Germline V CDR1 and CDR2: SEHNR, FQNEAQ (reference sequence). The CDR3 is 15 residues long. Trimming took 4 bases from V and 7 from J; bases not matched to a gene: 10. The CDR3 DNA reads as TGTGCCAGCAGCTCTACCAGCCAGGGAGGGAACATTCAGTACTTC. It translates to CASSSTSQGGNIQYF.

For this clone: At one of its ends the junction is not consistent with the germline gene, which may arise from a read error. The chain recombines TRBV18 with TRBJ2-7, with 10 nucleotides matching TRBD1. Germline values: CDR1 KGHSH, CDR2 LQKENI. This CDR3 spans 15 amino acids. CDR3 region: CASAPGQGTVYEQYF. CDR3 nucleotides: TGTGCCAGCGCACCGGGACAGGGGACAGTCTACGAGCAGTACTTC. The full variable domain, in which reference TRBV18 and TRBJ2-7 provide the parts outside the CDR3, is NAGVMQNPRHLVRRRGQEARLRCSPMKGHSHVYWYRQLPEEGLKFMVYLQKENIIDESGMPKERFSAEFPKEGPSILRIQQVVRGDSAAYFCASAPGQGTVYEQYFGPGTRLTVT.

This chain connects TRBV10-3 to TRBJ2-7; the D gene is possibly TRBD2 (5 bases). The CDR3 totals 13 residues. Trimming cost V 7 bases and J 0 bases, with 10 bases left between them. The germline CDR1 and CDR2 sequences are ENHRY and SYGVKD. The CDR3 region is CAITDSSSYEQYF. CDR3 sequence (DNA): TGTGCCATCACGGACTCCAGCTCCTACGAGCAGTACTTC.

This chain uses TRBV9 with TRBJ2-7; D may be TRBD1 (7 bases). CDR3 length equals 15 residues. V was clipped by 4 bases and J by 2 bases, with 16 bases between them. CDR1 and CDR2 from the germline V gene are SGDLS and YYNGEE. Written as DNA, the CDR3 is TGTGCCAGCAGCCCTAAGACAGGGAGGACCTACGAGCAGTACTTC. Its translation: CASSPKTGRTYEQYF.

V gene TRBV18 combines with J gene TRBJ2-7; 7 bases match TRBD1. Trimming removed 3 bases from V and 3 bases from J; junction bases left unmatched: 14. Germline lookup yields CDR1 KGHSH and CDR2 LQKENI. The CDR3 is 17 amino acids. CDR3 DNA: TGTGCCAGCTCACCTGGTGATTTCGGGACAGAGTTCTACGAGCAGTACTTC. This translates into CASSPGDFGTEFYEQYF.

The chain carries TRBV5-8 and TRBJ1-6; the D gene is possibly TRBD1 (5 bases). The V and J ends lost 3 bases and 8 bases respectively, with 9 bases between them. The CDR3 runs to 13 residues. Germline lookup yields CDR1 SGHTS and CDR2 YDEGEE. The CDR3 coding sequence is TGTGCCAGCAGCTCGGGGGGGTATTCACCCCTCCACTTT. Translating it yields CASSSGGYSPLHF.

The CDR3 sequence is CASGPRGMNTEAFF. The CDR3 DNA reads TGTGCCAGCGGACCCAGGGGTATGAACACTGAAGCTTTCTTT. The rearrangement uses TRBV11-3 and TRBJ1-1, with D maybe TRBD1 (6 bases). Trimming left V 8 bases short and J 0 bases short, with 13 bases between. Germline V lookup: CDR1 SGHNT, CDR2 YENEEA. CDR3 length equals 14 residues.

The gene calls are TRBV19 and TRBJ2-1; D gene unclear. The CDR3 extends over 13 amino acids. The germline CDR1 and CDR2 sequences are LNHDA and SQIVND (reference sequence). Trimming took 5 bases from V and 8 from J, leaving 13 bases between them. The CDR3 reads CASSSRSAYEQFF. For the CDR3, the DNA is TGTGCCAGTAGTTCCCGTTCCGCGTATGAGCAGTTCTTC.

This clone was seen a single time. The chain employs TRBV6-5 and TRBJ2-7; 10 nucleotides line up with TRBD1. V gave up 6 bases and J gave up 6 bases; unmatched junction bases: 5. CDR1 and CDR2 from the germline V gene are MNHEY and SVGAGI. The CDR3 length is 13 residues. DNA for the CDR3: TGTGCCAGCAGCGACAGGGGGCTGCGCGAGCAGTACTTC. Encoded protein: CASSDRGLREQYF.

V and J are TRBV20-1 and TRBJ2-1, with D possibly TRBD2 on 6 matching bases. This CDR3 region has 11 residues. CDR1 and CDR2 (germline): DFQATT, SNEGSKA (reference sequence). The ends were cut back, 5 bases at V and 8 bases at J, with 10 bases in the middle. The CDR3 DNA reads as TGCAGTGCTTCGCGGGGCTATGAGCAGTTCTTC. Protein sequence: CSASRGYEQFF.

The V call is TRBV7-9, the J call TRBJ2-3; no clear D. CDR3 size: 12 residues. Germline loops: CDR1 SEHNR, CDR2 FQNEAQ (reference sequence). The germline V and J ends were trimmed by 5 bases and 9 bases, with 12 bases remaining between them. The chain's CDR3 is CASSVSVETQYF. The CDR3 nucleotides are TGTGCCAGCAGCGTCTCGGTAGAGACGCAGTATTTT.

The CDR3 DNA reads TGTGCCAGCAGCCAGACCCGACTTGGCTACACCTTC. Translating it yields CASSQTRLGYTF. The chain is built from TRBV14 and TRBJ1-2; unclear D gene. The CDR3 contains 12 residues. V was shortened by 3 bases and J by 7 bases, with 9 bases between the two germline ends. Germline CDR1 SGHDN, CDR2 FVKESK.

This chain joins TRBV6-5 and TRBJ2-7; 11 nucleotides match TRBD1. The CDR3 has 15 amino acids. J gave up 2 bases and V 5 bases, and 5 bases lay outside the gene matches. Germline V lookup: CDR1 MNHEY, CDR2 SVGAGI. CDR3 residues: CASSRGTGGAYEQYF. CDR3 DNA: TGTGCCAGCAGTCGCGGGACAGGGGGGGCCTACGAGCAGTACTTC.

This clone was seen only a few times. The chain employs TRBV10-2 and TRBJ2-7; 10 bases line up with TRBD1. Unmatched junction bases numbered 5, after V lost 8 bases and J lost 1 base. In germline, CDR1 is WSHSY, CDR2 SAAADI. The CDR3 runs to 14 residues. The CDR3 DNA is TGCGCCAGCGGGGGACAGGGGTCGTCCTACGAGCAGTACTTC. The encoded protein is CASGGQGSSYEQYF.

The V gene is TRBV7-2, the J gene TRBJ2-3; unclear D gene. CDR1 and CDR2 from the germline V gene are SGHTA and FQGNSA. The V and J ends lost 3 bases and 3 bases respectively, with 4 bases between them. The CDR3 is made up of 12 amino acids. CDR3 sequence (DNA): TGTGCCAGCAGCTTCGTAACAGATACGCAGTATTTT. It yields the protein CASSFVTDTQYF.

V gene TRBV11-2 combines with J gene TRBJ2-7; D gene uncertain. Germline V CDR1 and CDR2: SGHAT, FQNNGV. V shed 4 bases and J shed 2 bases, with 9 bases lying between them. This CDR3 comprises 13 residues. Here the CDR3 DNA reads TGTGCCAGCAGCTCCCCCCCAACCTACGAGCAGTACTTC. Translated: CASSSPPTYEQYF.